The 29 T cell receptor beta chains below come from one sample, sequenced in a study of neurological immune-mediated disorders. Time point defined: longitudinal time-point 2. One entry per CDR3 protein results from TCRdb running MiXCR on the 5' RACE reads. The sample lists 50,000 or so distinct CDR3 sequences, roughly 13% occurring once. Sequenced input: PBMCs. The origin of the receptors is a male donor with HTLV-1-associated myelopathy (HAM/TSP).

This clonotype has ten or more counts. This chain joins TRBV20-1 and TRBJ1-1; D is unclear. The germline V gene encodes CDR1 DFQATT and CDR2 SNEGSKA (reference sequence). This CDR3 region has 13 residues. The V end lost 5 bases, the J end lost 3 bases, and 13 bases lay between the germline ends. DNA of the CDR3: TGCAGTGCTGGGATAGGCGGGGACACTGAAGCTTTCTTT. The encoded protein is CSAGIGGDTEAFF.

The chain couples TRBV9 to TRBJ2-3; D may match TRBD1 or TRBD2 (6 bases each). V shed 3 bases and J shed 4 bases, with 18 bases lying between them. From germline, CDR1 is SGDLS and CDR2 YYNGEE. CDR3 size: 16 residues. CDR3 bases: TGTGCCAGCAGCGGGGGAGCGAAAAGGGGGGCAGATACGCAGTATTTT. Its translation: CASSGGAKRGADTQYF. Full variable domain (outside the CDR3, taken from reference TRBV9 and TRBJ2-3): DSGVTQTPKHLITATGQRVTLRCSPRSGDLSVYWYQQSLDQGLQFLIQYYNGEERAKGNILERFSAQQFPDLHSELNLSSLELGDSALYFCASSGGAKRGADTQYFGPGTRLTVL.

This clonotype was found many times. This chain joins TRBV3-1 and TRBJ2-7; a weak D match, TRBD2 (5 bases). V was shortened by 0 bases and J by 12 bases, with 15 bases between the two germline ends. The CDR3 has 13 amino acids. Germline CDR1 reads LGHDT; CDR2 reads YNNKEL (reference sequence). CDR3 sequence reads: CASSQESFRGLYF. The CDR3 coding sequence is TGTGCCAGCAGCCAAGAATCATTTCGGGGTTTGTACTTC.

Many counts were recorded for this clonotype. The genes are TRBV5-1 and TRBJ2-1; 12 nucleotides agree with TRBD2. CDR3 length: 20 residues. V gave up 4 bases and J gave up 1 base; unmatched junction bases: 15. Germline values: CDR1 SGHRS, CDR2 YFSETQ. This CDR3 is CASSARLAGARVLSYNEQFF. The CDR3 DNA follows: TGCGCCAGCAGCGCGAGACTAGCGGGGGCCCGTGTGCTATCCTACAATGAGCAGTTCTTC. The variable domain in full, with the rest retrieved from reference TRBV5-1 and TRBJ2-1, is KAGVTQTPRYLIKTRGQQVTLSCSPISGHRSVSWYQQTPGQGLQFLFEYFSETQRNKGNFPGRFSGRQFSNSRSEMNVSTLELGDSALYLCASSARLAGARVLSYNEQFFGPGTRLTVL.

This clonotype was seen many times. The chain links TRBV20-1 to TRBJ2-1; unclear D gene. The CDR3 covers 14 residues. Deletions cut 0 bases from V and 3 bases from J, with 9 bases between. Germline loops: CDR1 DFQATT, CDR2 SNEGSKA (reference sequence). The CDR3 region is CSARDPENYNEQFF. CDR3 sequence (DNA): TGCAGTGCTAGAGATCCCGAGAACTACAATGAGCAGTTCTTC.

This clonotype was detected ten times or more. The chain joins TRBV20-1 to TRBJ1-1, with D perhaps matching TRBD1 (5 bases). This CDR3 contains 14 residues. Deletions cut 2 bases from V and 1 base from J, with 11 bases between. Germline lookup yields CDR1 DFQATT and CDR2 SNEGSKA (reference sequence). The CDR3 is CSARRGARNTEAFF. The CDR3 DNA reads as TGCAGTGCTAGAAGAGGGGCAAGGAACACTGAAGCTTTCTTT.

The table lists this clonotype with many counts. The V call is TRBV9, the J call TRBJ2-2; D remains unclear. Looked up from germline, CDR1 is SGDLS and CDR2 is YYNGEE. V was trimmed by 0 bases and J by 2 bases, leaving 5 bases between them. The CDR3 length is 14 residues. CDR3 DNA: TGTGCCAGCAGCGTAGGCCCAAACACCGGGGAGCTGTTTTTT. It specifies CASSVGPNTGELFF.

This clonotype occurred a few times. The CDR3: CATGGRYRAGADTQYF. The DNA of the CDR3 is TGTGCCACCGGAGGTAGGTACAGGGCTGGGGCAGATACGCAGTATTTT. This chain links TRBV10-3 with TRBJ2-3; D is perhaps TRBD1 (6 bases). Germline V gene lookup returns CDR1 ENHRY and CDR2 SYGVKD. CDR3 length equals 16 residues. V was pared by 10 bases and J by 4 bases, with 24 bases between.

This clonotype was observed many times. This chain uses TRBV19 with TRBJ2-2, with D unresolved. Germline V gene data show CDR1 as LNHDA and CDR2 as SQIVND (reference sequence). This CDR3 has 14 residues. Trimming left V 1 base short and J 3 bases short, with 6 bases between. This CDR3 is CASSIGTHTGELFF. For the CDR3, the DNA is TGTGCCAGTAGTATAGGGACCCACACCGGGGAGCTGTTTTTT.

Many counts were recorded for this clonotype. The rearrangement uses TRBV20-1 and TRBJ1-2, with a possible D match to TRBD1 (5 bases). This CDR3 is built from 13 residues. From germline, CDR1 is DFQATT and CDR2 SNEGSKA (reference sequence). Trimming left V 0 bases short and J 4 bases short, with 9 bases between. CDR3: CSAREVQGYGYTF. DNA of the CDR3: TGCAGTGCTAGAGAAGTTCAGGGCTATGGCTACACCTTC.

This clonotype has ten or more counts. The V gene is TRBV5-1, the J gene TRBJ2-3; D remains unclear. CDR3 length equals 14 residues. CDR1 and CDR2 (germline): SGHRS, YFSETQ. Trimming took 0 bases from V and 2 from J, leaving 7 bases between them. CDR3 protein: CASSLEGYTDTQYF. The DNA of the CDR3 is TGCGCCAGCAGCTTGGAGGGTTACACAGATACGCAGTATTTT.

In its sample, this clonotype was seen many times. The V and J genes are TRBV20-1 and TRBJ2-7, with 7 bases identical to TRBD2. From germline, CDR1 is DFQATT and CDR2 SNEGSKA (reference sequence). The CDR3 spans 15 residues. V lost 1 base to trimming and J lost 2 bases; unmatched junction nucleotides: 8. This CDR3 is CSARAPTSATYEQYF. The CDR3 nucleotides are TGCAGTGCTAGAGCCCCAACTAGCGCGACCTACGAGCAGTACTTC.

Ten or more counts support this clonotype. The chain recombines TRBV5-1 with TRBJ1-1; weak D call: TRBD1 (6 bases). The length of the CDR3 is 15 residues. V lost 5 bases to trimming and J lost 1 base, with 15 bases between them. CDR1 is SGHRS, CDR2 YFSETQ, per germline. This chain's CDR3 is CASSYALGQNTEAFF. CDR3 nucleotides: TGCGCCAGCAGTTACGCCTTGGGACAGAACACTGAAGCTTTCTTT.

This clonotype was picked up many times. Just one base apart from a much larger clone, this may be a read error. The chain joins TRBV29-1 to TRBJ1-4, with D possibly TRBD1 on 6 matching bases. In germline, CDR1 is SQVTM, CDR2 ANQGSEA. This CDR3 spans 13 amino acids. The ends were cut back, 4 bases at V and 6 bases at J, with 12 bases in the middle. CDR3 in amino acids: CSVGWGGDEKLFF. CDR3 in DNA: TGCAGCGTTGGGTGGGGGGGCGATGAAAAACTGTTTTTT.

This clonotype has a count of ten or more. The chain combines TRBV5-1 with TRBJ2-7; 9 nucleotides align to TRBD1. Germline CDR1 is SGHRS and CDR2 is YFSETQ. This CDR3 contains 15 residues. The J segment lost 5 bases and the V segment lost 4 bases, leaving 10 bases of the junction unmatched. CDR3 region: CASSQNGDRVHEQYF. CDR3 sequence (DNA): TGCGCCAGCAGCCAAAACGGGGACAGGGTCCACGAGCAGTACTTC.

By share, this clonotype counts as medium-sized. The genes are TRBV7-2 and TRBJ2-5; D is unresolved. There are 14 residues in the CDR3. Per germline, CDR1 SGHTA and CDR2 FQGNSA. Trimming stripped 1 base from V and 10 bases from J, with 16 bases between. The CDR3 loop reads CASSLGRAAPGQYF. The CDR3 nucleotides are TGTGCCAGCAGCTTAGGACGGGCGGCGCCAGGCCAGTACTTC.

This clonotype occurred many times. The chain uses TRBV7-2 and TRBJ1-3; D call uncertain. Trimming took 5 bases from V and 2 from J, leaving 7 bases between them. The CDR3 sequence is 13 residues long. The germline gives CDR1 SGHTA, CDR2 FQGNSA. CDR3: CASSTTAGNTIYF. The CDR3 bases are TGTGCCAGCAGCACAACAGCTGGAAACACCATATATTTT.

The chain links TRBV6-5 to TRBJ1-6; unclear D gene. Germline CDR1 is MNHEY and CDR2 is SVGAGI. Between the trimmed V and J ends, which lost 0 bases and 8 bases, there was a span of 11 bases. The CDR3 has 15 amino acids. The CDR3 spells CASSYSFHQDSPLHF. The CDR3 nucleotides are TGTGCCAGCAGTTACTCCTTTCATCAGGATTCACCCCTCCACTTT.

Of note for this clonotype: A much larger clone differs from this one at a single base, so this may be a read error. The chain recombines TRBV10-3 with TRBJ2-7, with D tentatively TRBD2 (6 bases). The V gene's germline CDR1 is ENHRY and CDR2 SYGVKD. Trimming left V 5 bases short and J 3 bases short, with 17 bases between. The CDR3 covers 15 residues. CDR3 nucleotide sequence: TGTGCCATCAGTTTGGCCGGGACTGCGGTCTACGAGCAGTACTTC. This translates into CAISLAGTAVYEQYF.

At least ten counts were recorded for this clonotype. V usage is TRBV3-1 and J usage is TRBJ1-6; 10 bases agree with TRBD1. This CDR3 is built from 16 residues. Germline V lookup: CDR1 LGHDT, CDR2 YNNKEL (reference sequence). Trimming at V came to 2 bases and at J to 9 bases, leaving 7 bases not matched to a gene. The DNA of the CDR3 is TGTGCCAGCAGCCAACGGGACAGGGGTTTGAGTTCACCCCTCCACTTT. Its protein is CASSQRDRGLSSPLHF.

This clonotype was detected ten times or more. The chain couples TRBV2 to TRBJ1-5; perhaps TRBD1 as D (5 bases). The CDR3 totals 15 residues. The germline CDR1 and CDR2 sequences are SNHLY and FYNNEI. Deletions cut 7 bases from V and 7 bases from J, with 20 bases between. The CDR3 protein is CASTTGGLPGQPQHF. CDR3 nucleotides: TGTGCCAGCACTACGGGGGGGTTACCCGGACAGCCCCAGCATTTT.

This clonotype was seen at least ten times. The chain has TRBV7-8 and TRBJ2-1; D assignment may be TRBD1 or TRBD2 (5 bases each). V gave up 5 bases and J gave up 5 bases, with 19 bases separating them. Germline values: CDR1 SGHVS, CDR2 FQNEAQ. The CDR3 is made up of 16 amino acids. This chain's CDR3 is CASSPDGAGYHNEQFF. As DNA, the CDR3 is TGTGCCAGCAGCCCTGACGGGGCAGGGTACCACAATGAGCAGTTCTTC.

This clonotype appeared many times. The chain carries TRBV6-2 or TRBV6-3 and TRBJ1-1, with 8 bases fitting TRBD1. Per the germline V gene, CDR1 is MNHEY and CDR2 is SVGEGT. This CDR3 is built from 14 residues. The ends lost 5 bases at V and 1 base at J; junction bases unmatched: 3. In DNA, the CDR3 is TGTGCCAGCAGTCACGGGACAGGGAACACTGAAGCTTTCTTT. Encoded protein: CASSHGTGNTEAFF.

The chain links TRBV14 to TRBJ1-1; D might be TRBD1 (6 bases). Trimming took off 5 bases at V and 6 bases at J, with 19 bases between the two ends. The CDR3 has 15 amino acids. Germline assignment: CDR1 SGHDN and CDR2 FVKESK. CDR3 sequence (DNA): TGTGCCAGCAGCGCCCAGGGGTTTAAGGGCGCTGAAGCTTTCTTT. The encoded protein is CASSAQGFKGAEAFF.

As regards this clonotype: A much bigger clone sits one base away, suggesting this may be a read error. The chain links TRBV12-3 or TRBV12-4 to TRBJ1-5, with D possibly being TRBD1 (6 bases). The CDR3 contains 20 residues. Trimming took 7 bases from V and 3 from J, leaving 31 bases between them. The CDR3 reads CASTYQYRVTRPTVNQPQHF. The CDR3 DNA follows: TGTGCCAGCACCTACCAGTACAGGGTAACGCGGCCTACGGTCAATCAGCCCCAGCATTTT.

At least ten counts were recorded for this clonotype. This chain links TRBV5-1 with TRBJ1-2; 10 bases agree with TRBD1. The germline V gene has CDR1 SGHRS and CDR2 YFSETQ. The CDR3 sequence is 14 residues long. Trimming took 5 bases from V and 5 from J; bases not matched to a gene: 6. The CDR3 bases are TGCGCCAGCAGACACGGGACAGGGGCTTATGGCTACACCTTC. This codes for CASRHGTGAYGYTF.

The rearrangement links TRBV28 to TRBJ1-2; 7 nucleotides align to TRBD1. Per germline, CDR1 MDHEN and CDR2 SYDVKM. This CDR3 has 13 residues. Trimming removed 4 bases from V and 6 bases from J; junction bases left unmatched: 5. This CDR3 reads CASSSGGANGYTF. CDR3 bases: TGTGCCAGCAGTTCAGGGGGGGCGAATGGCTACACCTTC.

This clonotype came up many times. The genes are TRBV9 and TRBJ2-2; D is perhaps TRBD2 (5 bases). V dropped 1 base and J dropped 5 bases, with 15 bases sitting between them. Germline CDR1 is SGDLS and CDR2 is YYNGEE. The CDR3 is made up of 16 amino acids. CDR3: CASSVTSGLVTGELFF. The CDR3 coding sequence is TGTGCCAGCAGCGTAACTTCGGGATTGGTAACCGGGGAGCTGTTTTTT. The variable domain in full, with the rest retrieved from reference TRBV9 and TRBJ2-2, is DSGVTQTPKHLITATGQRVTLRCSPRSGDLSVYWYQQSLDQGLQFLIQYYNGEERAKGNILERFSAQQFPDLHSELNLSSLELGDSALYFCASSVTSGLVTGELFFGEGSRLTVL.

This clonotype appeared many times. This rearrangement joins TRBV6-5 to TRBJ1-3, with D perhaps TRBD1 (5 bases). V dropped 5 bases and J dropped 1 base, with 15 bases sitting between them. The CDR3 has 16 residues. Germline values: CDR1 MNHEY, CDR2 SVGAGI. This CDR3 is CASSRPQGTSGNTIYF. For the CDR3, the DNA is TGTGCCAGCAGTCGACCCCAGGGTACTTCTGGAAACACCATATATTTT.